One sample yielded the 3 T cell receptor beta chains listed below, sequenced in a study of Ad26.COV2.S vaccination and SARS-CoV-2 variants. Treatment given: roughly 20 received Ad26.COV2.S at low or high dose, single or two shots; 5 received placebo; per-sample allocation not given. Specimens were obtained on day 63 following the first vaccine or placebo injection. TCRdb's copy holds only in-frame clones and misses some; the assay was immunoSEQ multiplex PCR. The sample lists around 400,000 clones; around four fifths were seen once. The sequences come from peripheral blood, collected in a trial of Ad26.COV2.S vaccine versus placebo. The receptors originated from a person between 18 and 60 years old who received the Ad26.COV2.S COVID-19 vaccine or a placebo.

The chain is built from TRBV2 and TRBJ2-1, with 7 bases lining up with TRBD2. This CDR3 has 19 amino acids. CDR1 is SNHLY, CDR2 FYNNEI, per germline. The trim removed 6 bases at V and 2 bases at J, leaving 19 bases unmatched. CDR3 coding DNA: TGTGCCAGCAGCCCCAGACCCACATTAGCGGGTTTAACCTACAATGAGCAGTTCTTC. As protein: CASSPRPTLAGLTYNEQFF.

The chain has TRBV7-9 and TRBJ2-2; the D call may be TRBD1 or TRBD2 (5 bases each). The germline gives CDR1 SEHNR, CDR2 FQNEAQ (reference sequence). Trimming shortened V by 0 bases and J by 6 bases, and 8 bases separated the two germline ends. The CDR3 covers 14 residues. DNA for the CDR3: TGTGCCAGCAGCTTAGCAGGGACCCCCGGGGAGCTGTTTTTT. Protein product: CASSLAGTPGELFF.

This chain joins TRBV19 and TRBJ1-2; unclear D gene. With 3 bases removed from V and 5 bases from J, the gap between germline ends came to 13 bases. CDR3 length: 14 residues. Germline lookup yields CDR1 LNHDA and CDR2 SQIVND (reference sequence). Here the CDR3 DNA reads TGTGCCAGTAGTATTGATGAATCGACATATGGCTACACCTTC. This codes for CASSIDESTYGYTF.